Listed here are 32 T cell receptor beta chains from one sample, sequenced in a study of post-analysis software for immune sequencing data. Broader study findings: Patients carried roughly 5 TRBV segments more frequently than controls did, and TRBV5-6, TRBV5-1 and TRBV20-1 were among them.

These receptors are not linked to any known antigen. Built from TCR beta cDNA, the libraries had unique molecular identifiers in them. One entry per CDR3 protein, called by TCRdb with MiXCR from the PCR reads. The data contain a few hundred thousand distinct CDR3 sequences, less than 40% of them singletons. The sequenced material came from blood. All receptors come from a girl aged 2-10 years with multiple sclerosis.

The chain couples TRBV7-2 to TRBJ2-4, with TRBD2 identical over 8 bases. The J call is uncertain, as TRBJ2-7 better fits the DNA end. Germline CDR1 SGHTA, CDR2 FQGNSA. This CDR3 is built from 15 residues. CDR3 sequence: CASSVPGLVPYEQYF. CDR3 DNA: TGTGCCAGCAGCGTACCGGGACTAGTACCCTACGAGCAGTACTTC.

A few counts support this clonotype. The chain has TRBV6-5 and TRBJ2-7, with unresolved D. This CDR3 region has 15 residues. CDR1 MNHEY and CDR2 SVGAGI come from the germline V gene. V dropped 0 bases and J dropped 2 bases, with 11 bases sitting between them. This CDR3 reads CASSYSRGTPYEQYF. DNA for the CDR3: TGTGCCAGCAGTTACTCGAGAGGTACCCCCTACGAGCAGTACTTC.

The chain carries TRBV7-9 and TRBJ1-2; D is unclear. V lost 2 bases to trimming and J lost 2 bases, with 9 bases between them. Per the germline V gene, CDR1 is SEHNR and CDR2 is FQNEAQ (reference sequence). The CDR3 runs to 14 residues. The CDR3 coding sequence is TGTGCCAGCAGCTTAACCGACAAGAACTATGGCTACACCTTC. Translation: CASSLTDKNYGYTF.

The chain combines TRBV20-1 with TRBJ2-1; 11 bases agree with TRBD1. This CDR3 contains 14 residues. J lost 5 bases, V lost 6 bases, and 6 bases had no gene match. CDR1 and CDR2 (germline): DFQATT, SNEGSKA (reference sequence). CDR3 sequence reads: CSATGQGADNEQFF. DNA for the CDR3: TGCAGTGCCACAGGACAGGGGGCCGACAATGAGCAGTTCTTC.

The CDR3 protein is CASSVEGTRYQPQHF. Written as DNA, the CDR3 is TGTGCCAGCAGCGTTGAGGGGACTCGCTATCAGCCCCAGCATTTT. This chain uses TRBV9 with TRBJ1-5; D possibly corresponds to TRBD1 (5 bases). The CDR3 is 15 residues long. Between the trimmed V and J ends, which lost 2 bases and 5 bases, there was a span of 14 bases. The V gene's germline CDR1 is SGDLS and CDR2 YYNGEE.

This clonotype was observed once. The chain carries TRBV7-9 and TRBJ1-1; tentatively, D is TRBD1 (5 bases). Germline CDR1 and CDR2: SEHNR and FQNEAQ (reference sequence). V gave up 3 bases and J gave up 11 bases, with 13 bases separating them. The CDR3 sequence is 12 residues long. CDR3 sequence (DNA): TGTGCCAGCAGCTTTGGGGACCGACGGGCTTTCTTT. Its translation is CASSFGDRRAFF.

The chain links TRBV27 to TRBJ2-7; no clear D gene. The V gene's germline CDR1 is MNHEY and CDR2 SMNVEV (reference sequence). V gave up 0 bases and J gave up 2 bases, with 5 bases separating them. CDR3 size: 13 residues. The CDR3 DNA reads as TGTGCCAGCAGTTTATCTCCGCCCTACGAGCAGTACTTC. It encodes CASSLSPPYEQYF.

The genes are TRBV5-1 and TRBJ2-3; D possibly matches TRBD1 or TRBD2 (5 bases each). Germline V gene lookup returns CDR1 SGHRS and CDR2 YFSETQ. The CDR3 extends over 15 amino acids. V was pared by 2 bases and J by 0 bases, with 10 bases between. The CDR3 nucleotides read TGCGCCAGCAGCTTCTCGGGACCTAGCACAGATACGCAGTATTTT. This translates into CASSFSGPSTDTQYF.

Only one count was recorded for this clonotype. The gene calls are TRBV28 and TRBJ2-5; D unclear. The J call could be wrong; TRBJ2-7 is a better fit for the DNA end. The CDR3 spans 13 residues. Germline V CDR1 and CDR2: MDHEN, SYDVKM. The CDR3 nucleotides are TGTGCCAGCAGTTCCCCTCTTTGGACCGAGCAGTACTTC. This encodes CASSSPLWTEQYF.

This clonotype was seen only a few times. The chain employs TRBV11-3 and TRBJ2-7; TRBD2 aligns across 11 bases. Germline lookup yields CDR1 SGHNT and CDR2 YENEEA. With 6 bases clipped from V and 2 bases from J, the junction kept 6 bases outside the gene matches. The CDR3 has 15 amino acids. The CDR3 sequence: CASSLTSGTTYEQYF. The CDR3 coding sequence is TGTGCCAGCAGTCTGACTAGCGGGACAACCTACGAGCAGTACTTC.

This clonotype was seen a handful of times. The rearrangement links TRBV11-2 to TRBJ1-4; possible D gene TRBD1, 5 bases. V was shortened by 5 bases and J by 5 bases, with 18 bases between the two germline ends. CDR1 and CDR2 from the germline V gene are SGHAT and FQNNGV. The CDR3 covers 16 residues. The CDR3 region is CASSPLSGTENEKLFF. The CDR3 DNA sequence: TGTGCCAGCAGCCCCTTGTCCGGGACGGAGAATGAAAAACTGTTTTTT. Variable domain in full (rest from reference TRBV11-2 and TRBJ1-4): EAGVAQSPRYKIIEKRQSVAFWCNPISGHATLYWYQQILGQGPKLLIQFQNNGVVDDSQLPKDRFSAERLKGVDSTLKIQPAKLEDSAVYLCASSPLSGTENEKLFFGSGTQLSVL.

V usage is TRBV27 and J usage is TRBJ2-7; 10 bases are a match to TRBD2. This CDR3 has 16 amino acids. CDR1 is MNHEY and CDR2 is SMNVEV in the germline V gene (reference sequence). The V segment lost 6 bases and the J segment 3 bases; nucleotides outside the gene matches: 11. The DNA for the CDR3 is TGTGCCAGCAGCCTAGCGGGAGACCAAATCGGCTACGAGCAGTACTTC. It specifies CASSLAGDQIGYEQYF.

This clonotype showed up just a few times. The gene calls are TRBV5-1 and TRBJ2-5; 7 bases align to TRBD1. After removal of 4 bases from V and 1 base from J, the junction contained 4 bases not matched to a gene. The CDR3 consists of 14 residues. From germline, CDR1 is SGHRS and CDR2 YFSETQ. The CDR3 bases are TGCGCCAGCAGCATTGACAGGGTCCAAGAGACCCAGTACTTC. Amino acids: CASSIDRVQETQYF.

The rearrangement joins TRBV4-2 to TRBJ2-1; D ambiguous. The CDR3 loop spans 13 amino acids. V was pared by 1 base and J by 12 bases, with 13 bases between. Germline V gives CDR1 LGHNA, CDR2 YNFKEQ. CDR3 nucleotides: TGTGCCAGCAGCCAAGTTTCGGACCCCGCGCAGTTCTTC. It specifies CASSQVSDPAQFF.

CDR3 protein: CASSASTTADTQYF. The CDR3 nucleotides read TGTGCCAGCAGCGCATCTACCACGGCAGATACGCAGTATTTT. J is TRBJ2-3 and V is TRBV9; D unresolved. V dropped 3 bases and J dropped 4 bases, with 12 bases sitting between them. The germline V gene has CDR1 SGDLS and CDR2 YYNGEE. This CDR3 has 14 amino acids.

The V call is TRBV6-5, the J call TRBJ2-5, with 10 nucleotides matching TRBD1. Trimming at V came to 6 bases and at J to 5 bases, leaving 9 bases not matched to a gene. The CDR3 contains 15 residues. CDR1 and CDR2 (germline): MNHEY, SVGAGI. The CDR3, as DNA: TGTGCCAGCAGAAATGACAGGGGGCGTCGGGAGACCCAGTACTTC. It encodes CASRNDRGRRETQYF.

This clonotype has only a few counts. This CDR3 is CASSQLPKDSPLHF. As DNA, the CDR3 is TGTGCCAGCAGCCAACTCCCAAAGGACTCACCCCTCCACTTT. This chain uses TRBV3-1 with TRBJ1-6; D remains ambiguous. Trimming shortened V by 2 bases and J by 10 bases, and 12 bases separated the two germline ends. Germline CDR1 LGHDT, CDR2 YNNKEL (reference sequence). This CDR3 region has 14 residues.

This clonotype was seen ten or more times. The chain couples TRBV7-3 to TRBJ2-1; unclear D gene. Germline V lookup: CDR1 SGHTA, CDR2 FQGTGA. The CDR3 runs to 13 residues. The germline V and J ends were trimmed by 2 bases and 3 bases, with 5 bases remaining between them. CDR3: CASSLASYNEQFF. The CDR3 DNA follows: TGTGCCAGCAGCTTAGCTAGCTACAATGAGCAGTTCTTC.

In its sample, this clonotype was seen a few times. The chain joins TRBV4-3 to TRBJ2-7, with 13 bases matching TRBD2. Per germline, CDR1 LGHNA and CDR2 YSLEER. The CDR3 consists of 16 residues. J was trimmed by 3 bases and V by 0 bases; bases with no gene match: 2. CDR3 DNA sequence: TGCGCCAGCAGCCAAGATGGACTAGCGGGAGACTACGAGCAGTACTTC. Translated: CASSQDGLAGDYEQYF.

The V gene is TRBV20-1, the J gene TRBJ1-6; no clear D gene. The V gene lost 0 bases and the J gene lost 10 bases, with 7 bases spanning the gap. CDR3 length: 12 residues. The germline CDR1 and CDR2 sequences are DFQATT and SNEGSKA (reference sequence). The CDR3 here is CSARDSGSPLHF. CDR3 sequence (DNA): TGCAGTGCTAGAGATTCGGGATCACCCCTCCACTTT.

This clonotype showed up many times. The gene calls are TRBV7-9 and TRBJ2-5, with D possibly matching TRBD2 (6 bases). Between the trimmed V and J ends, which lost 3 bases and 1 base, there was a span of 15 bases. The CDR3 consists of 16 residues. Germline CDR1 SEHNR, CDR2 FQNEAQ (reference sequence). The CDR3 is CASSLGPAGPQETQYF. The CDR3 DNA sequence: TGTGCCAGCAGCTTGGGCCCCGCGGGGCCCCAAGAGACCCAGTACTTC.

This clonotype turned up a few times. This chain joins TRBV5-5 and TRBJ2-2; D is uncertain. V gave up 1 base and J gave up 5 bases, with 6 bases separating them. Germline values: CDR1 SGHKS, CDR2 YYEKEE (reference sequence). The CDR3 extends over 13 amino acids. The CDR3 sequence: CASSLSSTGELFF. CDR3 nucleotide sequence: TGTGCCAGCAGCTTGAGTAGTACCGGGGAGCTGTTTTTT.

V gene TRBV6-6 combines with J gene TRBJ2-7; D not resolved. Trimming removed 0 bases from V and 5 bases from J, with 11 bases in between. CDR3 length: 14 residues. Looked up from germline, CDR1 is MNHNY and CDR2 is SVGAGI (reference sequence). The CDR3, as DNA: TGTGCCAGCAGTTACTCTGCGGTTTCCCACGAGCAGTACTTC. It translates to CASSYSAVSHEQYF.

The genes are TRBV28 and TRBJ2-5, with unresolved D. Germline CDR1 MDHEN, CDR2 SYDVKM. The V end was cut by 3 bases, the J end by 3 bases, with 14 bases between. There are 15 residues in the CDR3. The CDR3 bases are TGTGCCAGCAGTTTCCACCTAAGCGATAAAGAGACCCAGTACTTC. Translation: CASSFHLSDKETQYF.

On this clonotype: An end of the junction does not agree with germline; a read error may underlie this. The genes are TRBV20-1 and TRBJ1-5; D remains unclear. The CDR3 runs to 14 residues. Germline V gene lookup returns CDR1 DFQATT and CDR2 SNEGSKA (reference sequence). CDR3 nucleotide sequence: TGCAGTGCTGGAGATCAGGCCTTCAATCAGCCCCAGCATTTT. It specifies CSAGDQAFNQPQHF.

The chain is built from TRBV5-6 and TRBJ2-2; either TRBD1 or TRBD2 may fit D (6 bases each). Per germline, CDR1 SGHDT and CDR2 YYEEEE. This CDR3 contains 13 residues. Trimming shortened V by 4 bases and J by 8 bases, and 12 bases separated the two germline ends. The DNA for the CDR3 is TGTGCCAGCAGCCCGCAGGGGAGGGGGGAGCTGTTTTTT. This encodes CASSPQGRGELFF.

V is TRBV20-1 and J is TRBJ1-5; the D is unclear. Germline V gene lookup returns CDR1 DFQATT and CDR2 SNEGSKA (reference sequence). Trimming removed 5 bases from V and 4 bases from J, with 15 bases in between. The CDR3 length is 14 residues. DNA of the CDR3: TGCAGTGCTCCTTACGACACCCCAAATCAGCCCCAGCATTTT. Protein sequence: CSAPYDTPNQPQHF.

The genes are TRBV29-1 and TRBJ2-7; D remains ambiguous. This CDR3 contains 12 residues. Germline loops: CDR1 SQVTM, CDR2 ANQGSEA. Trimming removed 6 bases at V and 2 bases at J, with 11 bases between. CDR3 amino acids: CSVIARTYEQYF. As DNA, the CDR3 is TGCAGCGTAATTGCACGGACCTACGAGCAGTACTTC.

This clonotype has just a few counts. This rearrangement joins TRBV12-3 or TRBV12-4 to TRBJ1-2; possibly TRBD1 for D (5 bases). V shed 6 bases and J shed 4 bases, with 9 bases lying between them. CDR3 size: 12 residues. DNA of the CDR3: TGTGCCAGCAGCACGACAGTCTATGGCTACACCTTC. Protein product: CASSTTVYGYTF.

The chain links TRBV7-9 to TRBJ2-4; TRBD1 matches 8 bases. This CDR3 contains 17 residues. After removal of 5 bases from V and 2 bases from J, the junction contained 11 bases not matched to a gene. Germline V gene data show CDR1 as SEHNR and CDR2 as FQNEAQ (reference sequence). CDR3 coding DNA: TGTGCCAGCAGCACAAGACAGGGGATCGGGACCAAAAACATTCAGTACTTC. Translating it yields CASSTRQGIGTKNIQYF.

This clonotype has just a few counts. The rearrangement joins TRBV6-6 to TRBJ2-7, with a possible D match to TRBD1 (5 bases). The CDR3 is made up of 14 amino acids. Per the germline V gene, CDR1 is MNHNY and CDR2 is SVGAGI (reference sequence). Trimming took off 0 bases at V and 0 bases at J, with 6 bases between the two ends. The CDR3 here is CASSYSQGSYEQYF. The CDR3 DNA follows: TGTGCCAGCAGTTACTCCCAGGGCTCCTACGAGCAGTACTTC.

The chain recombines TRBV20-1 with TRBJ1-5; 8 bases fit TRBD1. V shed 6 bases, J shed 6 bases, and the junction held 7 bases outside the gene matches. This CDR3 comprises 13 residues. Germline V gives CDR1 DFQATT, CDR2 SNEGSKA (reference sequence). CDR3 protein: CSALDRDPQPQHF. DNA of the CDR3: TGCAGTGCGTTGGACAGGGATCCTCAGCCCCAGCATTTT.